A selection of T cell receptor beta chains follows, all from one sample in a study of T cell responses to AZD1222 COVID-19 vaccine. TCRdb's table, derived via immunoSEQ multiplex PCR, lists solely in-frame clones and lacks some. The repertoire consists of under 90,000 clones, with approximately 83% occurring once and the leading ten covering about 10%. Here the sequenced sample was peripheral blood, taken 28 days after the second AZD1222 dose. These receptors all come from an adult who received the AZD1222 COVID-19 vaccine. Both conserved end residues are part of each CDR3. Each record gives: clone size, V gene, D gene, J gene, CDR3 protein, CDR3 DNA. A D gene is named only where the DNA matches it firmly. The size field is filled for only some rows; it gives once, few, many or a size class.

clone_size: -; v_call: TRBV4-2; d_call: -; j_call: TRBJ1-4; cdr3_aa: CASSQESGESTNEKLFF; cdr3_nt: TGTGCCAGCAGCCAAGAGAGCGGAGAGTCAACTAATGAAAAACTGTTTTTT
clone_size: -; v_call: TRBV19; d_call: TRBD1; j_call: TRBJ1-6; cdr3_aa: CASRDRGRSPLHF; cdr3_nt: TGTGCCAGCAGAGACAGGGGGCGATCACCCCTCCACTTT
clone_size: -; v_call: TRBV18; d_call: -; j_call: TRBJ2-3; cdr3_aa: CASSPDTDTQYF; cdr3_nt: TGTGCCAGCTCACCGGATACAGATACGCAGTATTTT
clone_size: -; v_call: TRBV15; d_call: TRBD1; j_call: TRBJ1-1; cdr3_aa: CATSRLPLDRVNTEAFF; cdr3_nt: TGTGCCACCAGCAGATTGCCGTTGGACAGGGTTAATACTGAAGCTTTCTTT
clone_size: once; v_call: TRBV28; d_call: TRBD1; j_call: TRBJ1-4; cdr3_aa: CASKTDRGREKLFF; cdr3_nt: TGTGCCAGCAAGACGGACAGGGGGCGCGAAAAACTGTTTTTT
clone_size: large; v_call: TRBV27; d_call: -; j_call: TRBJ2-1; cdr3_aa: CASSLFTNSYNEQFF; cdr3_nt: TGTGCCAGCAGTTTATTCACTAACTCCTACAATGAGCAGTTCTTC
clone_size: -; v_call: TRBV5-4; d_call: TRBD1; j_call: TRBJ2-5; cdr3_aa: CASSPRTGQETQYF; cdr3_nt: TGTGCCAGCAGCCCAAGGACAGGGCAAGAGACCCAGTACTTC
clone_size: -; v_call: TRBV11-2; d_call: TRBD2; j_call: TRBJ2-3; cdr3_aa: CASSPRTRGIDTQYF; cdr3_nt: TGTGCCAGCAGCCCTCGGACTAGGGGTATAGATACGCAGTATTTT
clone_size: -; v_call: TRBV6-5; d_call: TRBD1; j_call: TRBJ1-4; cdr3_aa: CASSLWTGFNEKLFF; cdr3_nt: TGTGCCAGCAGTCTTTGGACAGGTTTTAATGAAAAACTGTTTTTT
clone_size: -; v_call: TRBV12-1; d_call: -; j_call: TRBJ1-5; cdr3_aa: CASSFARGAGWDQPQHF; cdr3_nt: -
clone_size: -; v_call: TRBV12-3/TRBV12-4; d_call: -; j_call: TRBJ2-7; cdr3_aa: CASSLGYEQYF; cdr3_nt: TGTGCCAGCAGTTTAGGTTACGAGCAGTACTTC
clone_size: -; v_call: TRBV7-9; d_call: TRBD1; j_call: TRBJ1-4; cdr3_aa: CASSLSRTGSNEKLFF; cdr3_nt: TGTGCCAGCAGCTTAAGCCGGACAGGGTCTAATGAAAAACTGTTTTTT
clone_size: -; v_call: TRBV5-4; d_call: -; j_call: TRBJ2-1; cdr3_aa: CASSSYNEQFF; cdr3_nt: TGTGCCAGCAGCTCGTACAATGAGCAGTTCTTC